The present T cell receptor (beta chain) was sequenced within a study of CD8 T cells in ankylosing spondylitis. Regarding the study as a whole: About 8 highly homologous variants made up a TCR beta motif, and this motif appeared characteristic of ankylosing spondylitis blood. Reportedly, matched ankylosing spondylitis synovial fluid was significantly enriched for disease-linked clones. A CD8+ phenotype characterized the disease-linked clones, which were relatively rare in peripheral blood.

At least ten counts were recorded for this clonotype. As yet, its antigen is unknown. Trimming took 7 bases from V and 7 from J, leaving 20 bases between them. The CDR3 contains 14 residues. The V gene's germline CDR1 is DFQATT and CDR2 SNEGSKA (reference sequence). Researchers built TCR beta libraries using quantitative 5'-RACE with molecular barcodes. TCRdb processed the 5' RACE reads anew with MiXCR; each CDR3 protein has one entry. The table has fewer than 650,000 distinct CDR3 sequences, 10% to 15% seen once. The source of this sequence is a male donor with ankylosing spondylitis. Sequencing was performed on blood, either unsorted or a sorted T cell fraction (not recorded which). The chain links TRBV20-1 to TRBJ2-1, with D tentatively TRBD1 or TRBD2 (5 bases each). CDR3 residues: CSVTPGTTRNEQFF. CDR3 nucleotide sequence: TGCAGTGTCACCCCCGGGACCACCCGTAATGAGCAGTTCTTC.